This entry lists 5 T cell receptor beta chains sequenced from one sample in a study of blood T cell repertoires in COVID-19 (TCRdb year 2020). Preparation of the library involved the immunoSEQ multiplex PCR assay. In TCRdb, the immuneACCESS table is reduced to in-frame sequences with V and J assigned. These tables do not hold every clone; where another copy was compared, an unresolved V gene accounts for under half, and the others remain unexplained. The table for this sample lists 150,000 to 190,000 clones; around 85% of them were counted only once. Around 2.5% of the sample rests with the top ten. The sequencing sample was made of peripheral blood. The receptor source for this set is a woman between 70 and 85 years old with acute or convalescent COVID-19.

J is TRBJ2-2 and V is TRBV6-5; a weak D match, TRBD1 (5 bases). The V end was cut by 7 bases, the J end by 6 bases, with 9 bases between. The CDR3 consists of 12 residues. Germline-derived CDR1 and CDR2 are MNHEY and SVGAGI. The CDR3 DNA reads as TGTGCCAGCACCCAGGGTGCCGGGGAGCTGTTTTTT. It specifies CASTQGAGELFF.

Points on this clone: This sample includes further DNA sequences coding for the same CDR3. The chain recombines TRBV19 with TRBJ1-3; D call uncertain. Trimming pared 2 bases from V and 0 bases from J, leaving 5 bases between. This CDR3 is built from 14 residues. Germline-derived CDR1 and CDR2 are LNHDA and SQIVND (reference sequence). CDR3 DNA sequence: TGTGCCAGTAGTATACTGAGCTCTGGAAACACCATATATTTT. This translates into CASSILSSGNTIYF.

The chain is built from TRBV6-5 and TRBJ1-2, with TRBD1 matching over 7 bases. J was trimmed by 5 bases and V by 2 bases; bases with no gene match: 8. In germline, CDR1 is MNHEY, CDR2 SVGAGI. The length of the CDR3 is 15 residues. CDR3 sequence (DNA): TGTGCCAGCAGTTACGGTCCTACAGGGGAGTATGGCTACACCTTC. This encodes CASSYGPTGEYGYTF.

The chain employs TRBV3-1 (or the pseudogene TRBV3-2) and TRBJ2-3; the match to TRBD1 covers 10 bases. The V segment lost 3 bases and the J segment 0 bases; nucleotides outside the gene matches: 3. Germline V gene lookup returns CDR1 LGHDT and CDR2 YNNKEL (reference sequence). There are 16 residues in the CDR3. The CDR3 region has the DNA TGTGCCAGCAGCCAGACAGGGGGCCTTAGCACAGATACGCAGTATTTT. Encoded protein: CASSQTGGLSTDTQYF.

The chain joins TRBV6-5 to TRBJ1-5, with a tentative D call TRBD1 (5 bases). The CDR3 spans 14 residues. V was clipped by 9 bases and J by 6 bases, with 18 bases between them. Germline loops: CDR1 MNHEY, CDR2 SVGAGI. CDR3 residues: CASVRRGDGQPQHF. CDR3 coding DNA: TGTGCCAGTGTACGTCGGGGGGATGGTCAGCCCCAGCATTTT.